The 24 T cell receptor beta chains below were found in one sample sequenced in a study of shared clonotypes between healthy human individuals. Profiling relied on immunoSEQ multiplex PCR, and the TCRdb table lists in-frame clones only, not all of them. The sample shows under 750,000 clones, around 77% of them seen only once. Sequencing was done on a sample of memory CD4+ T cells sorted from blood. Subset: CD45RA-negative fraction. All receptors derive from a woman under 40 in good health.

V usage is TRBV12-5 and J usage is TRBJ1-1; D call uncertain. Germline V gives CDR1 LGHNT, CDR2 FRNRAP. V was clipped by 1 base and J by 6 bases, with 9 bases between them. The CDR3 extends over 13 amino acids. CDR3 in amino acids: CASGLDVRAEAFF. DNA for the CDR3: TGTGCTAGTGGTTTGGACGTCCGGGCTGAAGCTTTCTTT.

Concerning this clone itself: Other DNA sequences in the same sample also yield this CDR3. The DNA for the CDR3 is TGTGCCAGCAGCTTTAACGCAGGGGGTGGGGGTGAGCAGTTCTTC. Its translation is CASSFNAGGGGEQFF. This sequence joins TRBV5-4 and TRBJ2-1; 7 bases map to TRBD1. The V and J ends lost 2 bases and 9 bases, in that order; junction bases with no gene match: 11. From germline, CDR1 is SGHNT and CDR2 YYREEE (reference sequence). The CDR3 has 15 amino acids. Drawing the rest from reference TRBV5-4 and TRBJ2-1, the complete variable domain is ETGVTQSPTHLIKTRGQQVTLRCSSQSGHNTVSWYQQALGQGPQFIFQYYREEENGRGNFPPRFSGLQFPNYSSELNVNALELDDSALYLCASSFNAGGGGEQFFGPGTRLTVL.

V usage is TRBV6-4 and J usage is TRBJ2-2, with 13 bases fitting TRBD2. Germline CDR1 is MRHNA and CDR2 is SNTAGT. After removal of 6 bases from V and 2 bases from J, the junction contained 6 bases not matched to a gene. The CDR3 is 17 residues long. The CDR3 is CASSATSGRGNTGELFF. For the CDR3, the DNA is TGTGCCAGCAGCGCAACTAGCGGGAGGGGAAACACCGGGGAGCTGTTTTTT.

The chain has TRBV19 and TRBJ2-2; D may be TRBD2 (6 bases). Between the trimmed V and J ends, which lost 1 base and 8 bases, there was a span of 14 bases. Germline V gene sequence: CDR1 LNHDA, CDR2 SQIVND (reference sequence). The CDR3 is 15 amino acids. CDR3 protein: CASSIAGVSEGELFF. In DNA form, the CDR3 reads TGTGCCAGTAGTATAGCGGGAGTTTCGGAGGGGGAGCTGTTTTTT.

The chain combines TRBV10-1 with TRBJ2-3; TRBD1 is a possible D gene (6 bases). CDR3 length: 16 amino acids. CDR1 is WNHNN and CDR2 is SYGVQD in the germline V gene (reference sequence). Trimming stripped 9 bases from V and 0 bases from J, with 19 bases between. The CDR3 reads CASVTWGQDSTDTQYF. DNA for the CDR3: TGCGCCAGTGTTACCTGGGGGCAGGATAGCACAGATACGCAGTATTTT.

V is TRBV5-5 and J is TRBJ2-1; 8 bases align to TRBD2. The CDR3 is 14 residues long. With V trimmed by 4 bases and J by 3 bases, 3 bases remained unmatched. Germline loops: CDR1 SGHKS, CDR2 YYEKEE (reference sequence). CDR3 DNA: TGTGCCAGCAGCCCCGGGGGGGGCTACAATGAGCAGTTCTTC. Amino acid sequence: CASSPGGGYNEQFF.

This sequence joins TRBV18 and TRBJ2-1; 9 bases are a match to TRBD2. Trimming took 6 bases from V and 7 from J; bases not matched to a gene: 7. The CDR3 loop spans 14 amino acids. CDR1 and CDR2 from the germline V gene are KGHSH and LQKENI. The CDR3 spells CASSPTSGRNEQFF. The CDR3 DNA is TGTGCCAGCTCCCCGACTAGCGGTAGGAATGAGCAGTTCTTC.

The chain uses TRBV6-5 and TRBJ1-2; TRBD1 matches 7 bases. The CDR3 spans 13 residues. Per germline, CDR1 MNHEY and CDR2 SVGAGI. The V gene end was trimmed by 5 bases and the J gene end by 4 bases; junction bases not matched to a gene: 4. The CDR3 DNA sequence: TGTGCCAGCAGTATGGGGGACAGCTATGGCTACACCTTC. As protein: CASSMGDSYGYTF.

This clone was observed a few times. The rearrangement links TRBV28 to TRBJ1-5, with 11 positions matching TRBD1. The germline V gene has CDR1 MDHEN and CDR2 SYDVKM. Germline trimming cut 4 bases from V and 4 bases from J; bases unmatched to any gene: 6. This CDR3 has 16 residues. CDR3 loop: CASSYPGQGVNQPQHF. The CDR3 coding sequence is TGTGCCAGCAGTTACCCGGGACAGGGGGTAAATCAGCCCCAGCATTTT. Full variable domain (outside the CDR3, taken from reference TRBV28 and TRBJ1-5): DVKVTQSSRYLVKRTGEKVFLECVQDMDHENMFWYRQDPGLGLRLIYFSYDVKMKEKGDIPEGYSVSREKKERFSLILESASTNQTSMYLCASSYPGQGVNQPQHFGDGTRLSIL.

This clone was counted between two and nine times. The chain is built from TRBV25-1 and TRBJ2-2; 7 positions match TRBD2. From germline, CDR1 is MGHDK and CDR2 SYGVNS. V lost 4 bases, J lost 7 bases, and 9 bases stayed unmatched. The CDR3 extends over 15 amino acids. In nucleotides, the CDR3 is TGTGCCAGCAGTGGAACGACTAGCTGGCACGGGGAGCTGTTTTTT. Amino acids: CASSGTTSWHGELFF. Full variable domain (rest looked up from reference TRBV25-1 and TRBJ2-2): EADIYQTPRYLVIGTGKKITLECSQTMGHDKMYWYQQDPGMELHLIHYSYGVNSTEKGDLSSESTVSRIRTEHFPLTLESARPSHTSQYLCASSGTTSWHGELFFGEGSRLTVL.

This chain links TRBV28 with TRBJ2-7, with TRBD1 matching 8 bases. There are 12 residues in the CDR3. Germline trimming cut 8 bases from V and 3 bases from J; bases unmatched to any gene: 3. Germline CDR1 and CDR2: MDHEN and SYDVKM. The CDR3 protein is CASWGQVYEQYF. The CDR3 DNA reads as TGTGCCAGCTGGGGACAGGTCTACGAGCAGTACTTC.

Only one count was recorded for this clone. This likely came from a read error, as a far larger clone is one base away. The V gene is TRBV4-2, the J gene TRBJ1-2, with D unresolved. The CDR3 totals 14 residues. V was cut by 1 base and J by 3 bases, with 9 bases left in between. Germline CDR1 LGHNA, CDR2 YNFKEQ. This CDR3 is CASSQARGDYGYTF. The DNA for the CDR3 is TGTGCCAGCAGCCAAGCCCGAGGAGACTATGGCTACACCTTC.

As regards this clone: The same CDR3 is also encoded by other DNA sequences in this sample. This chain joins TRBV13 and TRBJ2-5; TRBD1 aligns across 9 bases. The germline V gene encodes CDR1 PRHDT and CDR2 FYEKMQ (reference sequence). The CDR3 covers 14 residues. J lost 4 bases, V lost 5 bases, and 5 bases had no gene match. In DNA form, the CDR3 reads TGTGCCAGCAGCCCCCGGGACAGGGCAGAGACCCAGTACTTC. Protein product: CASSPRDRAETQYF. Complete variable domain (other parts from reference TRBV13 and TRBJ2-5): AAGVIQSPRHLIKEKRETATLKCYPIPRHDTVYWYQQGPGQDPQFLISFYEKMQSDKGSIPDRFSAQQFSDYHSELNMSSLELGDSALYFCASSPRDRAETQYFGPGTRLLVL.

This clone has a single count. This chain's CDR3 is CASSSRGQGYSHEQYF. DNA for the CDR3: TGTGCCAGCTCGTCACGGGGGCAGGGGTATTCCCACGAGCAGTACTTC. This sequence joins TRBV18 and TRBJ2-7; TRBD1 or TRBD2 may be the D gene (6 bases each). This CDR3 contains 16 residues. Germline V gene sequence: CDR1 KGHSH, CDR2 LQKENI. Deletions cut 6 bases from V and 5 bases from J, with 23 bases between.

This clone has only one observation. The CDR3 reads CASSPGWVELVNEQFF. CDR3 nucleotides: TGTGCCAGCAGCCCGGGGTGGGTGGAGCTTGTCAATGAGCAGTTCTTC. The gene calls are TRBV4-2 and TRBJ2-1, with D possibly matching TRBD2 (5 bases). The germline gives CDR1 LGHNA, CDR2 YNFKEQ. The V end was cut by 4 bases, the J end by 6 bases, with 19 bases between. This CDR3 region has 16 residues.

This clone was counted many times. A much larger clone lies a single base off, so this may be a read error. This specimen includes other DNA sequences encoding the same CDR3. V usage is TRBV2 and J usage is TRBJ1-2; 7 bases map to TRBD1. Germline CDR1 reads SNHLY; CDR2 reads FYNNEI. The CDR3 extends over 13 amino acids. V dropped 4 bases and J dropped 8; count of bases not matched to a gene: 7. In nucleotides, the CDR3 is TGTGCCAGCAGTGCAGACAGGGAGTACGGCTACACCTTC. Translated: CASSADREYGYTF.

The chain has TRBV7-2 and TRBJ1-5; D uncertain. Looked up from germline, CDR1 is SGHTA and CDR2 is FQGNSA. V lost 2 bases and J lost 0, with 8 bases in between. This CDR3 is built from 15 residues. The CDR3 is CASSLQRYSNQPQHF. CDR3 nucleotide sequence: TGTGCCAGCAGCTTACAGCGTTATAGCAATCAGCCCCAGCATTTT.

V is TRBV28 and J is TRBJ2-3; perhaps TRBD2 as D (5 bases). CDR3 length equals 15 residues. From germline, CDR1 is MDHEN and CDR2 SYDVKM. V dropped 6 bases and J dropped 5 bases, with 18 bases sitting between them. CDR3 in DNA: TGTGCCAGCAGCCGCATCTTCCAGGAGGAAGATACGCAGTATTTT. Translated, it gives CASSRIFQEEDTQYF.

The chain links TRBV6-6 to TRBJ1-1; D is possibly TRBD1 (5 bases). The CDR3 consists of 14 residues. V was cut by 6 bases and J by 5 bases, with 16 bases left in between. Germline values: CDR1 MNHNY, CDR2 SVGAGI (reference sequence). The CDR3 nucleotides are TGTGCCAGCAGCGTTGACAGACGACGGACTGAAGCTTTCTTT. Translation: CASSVDRRRTEAFF.

The DNA of the CDR3 is TGTGCCATCAGTGGGAATATAGCCGGGACAGATACGCAGTATTTT. This encodes CAISGNIAGTDTQYF. This chain links TRBV10-3 with TRBJ2-3; unclear D gene. CDR3 length: 15 amino acids. CDR1 and CDR2 (germline): ENHRY, SYGVKD. Trimming pared 4 bases from V and 3 bases from J, leaving 14 bases between.

Regarding this clone: The sample holds other DNA sequences that translate to the same CDR3. The genes are TRBV7-9 and TRBJ2-5; 8 bases agree with TRBD1. The CDR3 contains 14 residues. Germline CDR1 and CDR2: SEHNR and FQNEAQ (reference sequence). Trimming at V came to 5 bases and at J to 3 bases, leaving 5 bases not matched to a gene. The CDR3 here is CASSLDRGEETQYF. DNA for the CDR3: TGTGCCAGCAGCCTAGACAGGGGAGAAGAGACCCAGTACTTC.

CDR3 protein: CASSPPFKTGLFYGYTF. Here the CDR3 DNA reads TGTGCCAGCAGCCCCCCCTTTAAGACAGGGTTATTTTATGGCTACACCTTC. The chain uses TRBV7-9 and TRBJ1-2; 7 bases line up with TRBD1. Germline V lookup: CDR1 SEHNR, CDR2 FQNEAQ (reference sequence). The V gene end was trimmed by 5 bases and the J gene end by 5 bases; junction bases not matched to a gene: 17. The CDR3 consists of 17 residues.

V usage is TRBV27 and J usage is TRBJ2-7; weak D call: TRBD2 (6 bases). The CDR3 extends over 15 amino acids. Trimming took 4 bases from V and 0 from J, leaving 13 bases between them. CDR1 MNHEY and CDR2 SMNVEV come from the germline V gene (reference sequence). In nucleotides, the CDR3 is TGTGCCAGCAGTTCCCGAGCGGGCCCCTCCTACGAGCAGTACTTC. Its translation: CASSSRAGPSYEQYF.

For the CDR3, the DNA is TGCAGTGCTAGAGATGCGGACATTCAGTACTTC. This gives the protein CSARDADIQYF. The chain employs TRBV20-1 and TRBJ2-4; no firm D call. V was pared by 0 bases and J by 8 bases, with 5 bases between. The CDR3 is made up of 11 amino acids. Germline CDR1 DFQATT, CDR2 SNEGSKA (reference sequence).